The subject of this entry is one TCR beta chain. This clone was picked up a small number of times. No antigen is known for it. No quality values exist for individual bases; no much larger clone is one base distant. The sample belongs to a study of blood T cell repertoires in COVID-19 (dated by TCRdb to about 2020). With regard to the full study: Samples covering the acute and convalescent phases of COVID-19 were provided by collaborators in the United States, Italy and Spain. Subjects who had been exposed to COVID-19, were actively infected with it, or had recovered from it provided the deeply sampled blood TCRbeta repertoires that made up the dataset. Samples were obtained from the ongoing ImmuneRACE study (first 160 participants) and from some 1,300 subjects provided by 6 global collaborators. Where available, HLA class I and class II types were taken from metadata supplied by the sample provider and were not determined by assay-based typing. Sample metadata almost always included a de-identified subject ID, COVID-19 status, age in years and sex. The material from the prospective study consisted of cDNA or gDNA derived from T cells, B-cell-depleted T cells, or PBMCs. The repertoires were released in a freely available public database intended as a resource for research on the immune response to SARS-CoV-2. On the study overall, not on this receptor specifically: Clinical and demographic metadata were provided uncurated, with the amount varying by source and participant.

The CDR3 runs 15 amino acids, cysteine and phenylalanine included. The DNA shown is the 45-base CDR3, in frame from base 1. V gives up 5 bases and J gives up 0 bases, and the segment between their germline ends measures 13 bases. The germline V gene (reference sequence) yields MNHEY for CDR1 and SMNVEV for CDR2. TCRbeta CDR3 regions were amplified from genomic DNA using the immunoSEQ Assay, a bias-controlled multiplex PCR. The authors processed their data as follows. Within the assay, amplification of reference gene primers was used to estimate how many nucleated cells each sample contained. To quantify the absolute abundance of each unique TCRbeta CDR3 rearrangement, sequence reads were collapsed and filtered. Productive Simpson clonality was computed per sample as the square root of Simpson's diversity index over productive rearrangements. TCRdb re-hosts the immuneACCESS table, in-frame sequences only. Its copies lack some clones; in the studies checked, an unresolved V gene accounts for under half of them, and the cause for the rest is not known. Clone size and V and J calls were adopted from that table, with D and trimming inferred from the DNA. In all, the sample holds around 700,000 clones, and 85% to 90% of those were seen once. The ten largest clones represent under 0.3% of the sample.

Collaborating institutions collected whole blood in K2EDTA tubes following their own protocols. For TCRbeta analysis, collaborators shipped samples in one of three forms: frozen whole blood, isolated PBMCs, or DNA extracted from either of those sample types. The TCR was taken from a woman between 18 and 29 years old with acute or convalescent COVID-19. The specimen was peripheral blood. The chain was built from TRBV27 and TRBJ1-2, with TRBD1 perhaps the D gene, on 6 matching bases. The sequence in DNA is TGTGCCAGCAGTGTCACTACAGGGTCTAACTATGGCTACACCTTC. It translates to CASSVTTGSNYGYTF.